This entry lists 18 T cell receptor beta chains sequenced from one sample in a study of beta chain features in type 1 diabetes. Study-level points and caveats: The study found moderately but significantly shorter TCRB CDR3s in all four CD4+ subsets of Type 1 diabetes patients.

Every bit of the isolated RNA underwent reverse transcription, so sequencing read expressed TCRB transcripts. Profiled with immunoSEQ multiplex PCR; TCRdb holds only in-frame clones, not every one. Of nearly 700,000 clones in the sample, 13% were seen once. Their cognate antigens are unknown. Material: naive CD4+ T cells from blood. These receptors were collected from a man in his late teens or twenties with type 1 diabetes.

This chain connects TRBV7-2 to TRBJ1-2; TRBD1 matches at 9 bases. Unmatched junction bases numbered 11, after V lost 0 bases and J lost 6 bases. This CDR3 is built from 17 residues. Looked up from germline, CDR1 is SGHTA and CDR2 is FQGNSA. In DNA form, the CDR3 reads TGTGCCAGCAGCTTAGCTCCACCGGGACAGGGTGGGAATGGCTACACCTTC. The encoded protein is CASSLAPPGQGGNGYTF. Full variable domain (rest looked up from reference TRBV7-2 and TRBJ1-2): GAGVSQSPSNKVTEKGKDVELRCDPISGHTALYWYRQSLGQGLEFLIYFQGNSAPDKSGLPSDRFSAERTGGSVSTLTIQRTQQEDSAVYLCASSLAPPGQGGNGYTFGSGTRLTVV.

This clone was detected a few times. The chain combines TRBV19 with TRBJ2-1, with D possibly TRBD2 on 5 matching bases. The CDR3 contains 15 residues. Per germline, CDR1 LNHDA and CDR2 SQIVND (reference sequence). V was clipped by 7 bases and J by 3 bases, with 16 bases between them. CDR3 bases: TGTGCCAGTATCACGACCGCGGGCGGCTACAATGAGCAGTTCTTC. This codes for CASITTAGGYNEQFF.

This rearrangement joins TRBV7-9 to TRBJ1-4, with unresolved D. Between the trimmed V and J ends, which lost 4 bases and 0 bases, there was a span of 6 bases. Germline CDR1 SEHNR, CDR2 FQNEAQ (reference sequence). There are 14 residues in the CDR3. The CDR3 DNA reads TGTGCCAGCAGCTCCCCCCCAACTAATGAAAAACTGTTTTTT. This sequence encodes CASSSPPTNEKLFF. The full variable domain, its missing parts supplied by reference TRBV7-9 and TRBJ1-4, is DTGVSQNPRHKITKRGQNVTFRCDPISEHNRLYWYRQTLGQGPEFLTYFQNEAQLEKSRLLSDRFSAERPKGSFSTLEIQRTEQGDSAMYLCASSSPPTNEKLFFGSGTQLSVL.

This clone showed up just a few times. The chain couples TRBV28 to TRBJ2-7, with 7 bases lining up with TRBD1. This CDR3 is built from 13 residues. V gave up 2 bases and J gave up 9 bases; unmatched junction bases: 7. Germline CDR1 reads MDHEN; CDR2 reads SYDVKM. For the CDR3, the DNA is TGTGCCAGCAGTTTACCCACAGGGGCGGCGCAGTACTTC. This codes for CASSLPTGAAQYF.

The CDR3, as DNA: TGTGCCAGCAGCTTTGATAGCGGGGGGGCACTGACCGGGGAGCTGTTTTTT. Translation: CASSFDSGGALTGELFF. V and J are TRBV5-4 and TRBJ2-2; TRBD2 aligns across 11 bases. Germline trimming cut 2 bases from V and 5 bases from J; bases unmatched to any gene: 8. The V gene's germline CDR1 is SGHNT and CDR2 YYREEE (reference sequence). CDR3 length: 17 amino acids.

This chain uses TRBV7-2 with TRBJ1-5, with D unclear. The ends were cut back, 0 bases at V and 7 bases at J, with 10 bases in the middle. Germline V gene sequence: CDR1 SGHTA, CDR2 FQGNSA. There are 14 residues in the CDR3. The chain's CDR3 is CASSLAPAGQPQHF. The DNA of the CDR3 is TGTGCCAGCAGCTTAGCGCCAGCTGGGCAGCCCCAGCATTTT.

The chain recombines TRBV5-1 with TRBJ1-2; D call uncertain. Trimming cost V 4 bases and J 8 bases, with 9 bases left between them. CDR1 SGHRS and CDR2 YFSETQ come from the germline V gene. The CDR3 extends over 11 amino acids. The CDR3, as DNA: TGCGCCAGCAGCAGCACGGTCGGCTACACCTTC. Translation gives CASSSTVGYTF.

The rearrangement uses TRBV4-1 and TRBJ2-3, with D hard to call. CDR3 size: 14 residues. The V gene's germline CDR1 is MGHRA and CDR2 YSYEKL. V was cut by 0 bases and J by 4 bases, with 8 bases left in between. The CDR3 is CASSQEYSPDTQYF. The DNA of the CDR3 is TGCGCCAGCAGCCAAGAGTACTCTCCAGATACGCAGTATTTT.

In this sample, this clone turned up a few times. V is TRBV27 and J is TRBJ2-7, with TRBD2 identical over 7 bases. This CDR3 is built from 13 residues. Germline V gene data show CDR1 as MNHEY and CDR2 as SMNVEV (reference sequence). Losses at the gene ends were 4 bases for V and 6 bases for J; bases not matched to a gene: 6. CDR3: CASSYGRVGEQYF. CDR3 DNA sequence: TGTGCCAGCAGTTATGGGAGGGTGGGCGAGCAGTACTTC.

The gene calls are TRBV7-9 and TRBJ2-7; D possibly corresponds to TRBD2 (5 bases). Trimming left V 6 bases short and J 6 bases short, with 12 bases between. Per the germline V gene, CDR1 is SEHNR and CDR2 is FQNEAQ (reference sequence). The CDR3 spans 12 residues. CDR3 amino acids: CASSSTEGEQYF. CDR3 DNA sequence: TGTGCCAGCAGTTCAACAGAGGGCGAGCAGTACTTC.

This clone was found a few times. The genes are TRBV19 and TRBJ2-6; either TRBD1 or TRBD2 may fit D (5 bases each). Per germline, CDR1 LNHDA and CDR2 SQIVND (reference sequence). CDR3 length equals 16 residues. V lost 1 base, J lost 0 bases, and 7 bases lay in between. The CDR3 loop reads CASSIVGDSGANVLTF. CDR3 DNA: TGTGCCAGTAGTATAGTGGGGGACTCTGGGGCCAACGTCCTGACTTTC.

This clone was observed a few times. This chain uses TRBV30 with TRBJ1-5; D gene unclear. CDR3 length equals 13 residues. Germline loops: CDR1 GTSNPN, CDR2 SVGIG (reference sequence). V shed 3 bases and J shed 4 bases, with 10 bases lying between them. The CDR3: CAWSLGPNQPQHF. CDR3 DNA: TGTGCCTGGAGCCTCGGGCCAAATCAGCCCCAGCATTTT.

This chain uses TRBV9 with TRBJ2-1, with D unresolved. CDR3 length equals 15 residues. The germline CDR1 and CDR2 sequences are SGDLS and YYNGEE. V lost 4 bases to trimming and J lost 8 bases, with 19 bases between them. The CDR3 is CASSSGSRFRDEQFF. The CDR3 DNA reads TGTGCCAGCAGCTCCGGGTCGCGATTTCGGGATGAGCAGTTCTTC.

The chain is built from TRBV7-9 and TRBJ1-2; 12 nucleotides align to TRBD1. Germline V lookup: CDR1 SEHNR, CDR2 FQNEAQ (reference sequence). The CDR3 loop spans 16 amino acids. V gave up 2 bases and J gave up 2 bases; unmatched junction bases: 3. CDR3 sequence: CASSLLGQGANYGYTF. CDR3 nucleotides: TGTGCCAGCAGCTTACTGGGACAGGGGGCGAACTATGGCTACACCTTC.

The rearrangement joins TRBV2 to TRBJ2-1; the match to TRBD2 covers 9 bases. Germline assignment: CDR1 SNHLY and CDR2 FYNNEI. The CDR3 length is 14 residues. The ends lost 1 base at V and 9 bases at J; junction bases unmatched: 4. In DNA, the CDR3 is TGTGCCAGCAGTGAAGGGACTAGCGACGCTGAGCAGTTCTTC. Translated: CASSEGTSDAEQFF.

This chain uses TRBV6-6 with TRBJ2-7; D gene unclear. The V gene's germline CDR1 is MNHNY and CDR2 SVGAGI (reference sequence). This CDR3 contains 12 residues. V was trimmed by 7 bases and J by 2 bases, leaving 9 bases between them. Here the CDR3 DNA reads TGTGCCAGCACCAGGTTTCCCTACGAGCAGTACTTC. This gives the protein CASTRFPYEQYF.

This clone was counted only a few times. The chain uses TRBV28 and TRBJ2-7, with a weak D call TRBD1 (7 bases). The CDR3 runs to 15 residues. V lost 5 bases to trimming and J lost 8 bases, with 22 bases between them. Germline V gives CDR1 MDHEN, CDR2 SYDVKM. The CDR3 DNA follows: TGTGCCAGCAGTCCCCGCGGAGGGGGGACAGTAAAGCAGTACTTC. This sequence encodes CASSPRGGGTVKQYF.

This clone was observed a handful of times. This chain uses TRBV7-2 with TRBJ1-2; the D is unclear. Trimming took off 4 bases at V and 4 bases at J, with 10 bases between the two ends. The CDR3 consists of 13 residues. The germline V gene has CDR1 SGHTA and CDR2 FQGNSA. CDR3 DNA: TGTGCCAGCAGCTACCCCAGTATCTATGGCTACACCTTC. The encoded protein is CASSYPSIYGYTF.